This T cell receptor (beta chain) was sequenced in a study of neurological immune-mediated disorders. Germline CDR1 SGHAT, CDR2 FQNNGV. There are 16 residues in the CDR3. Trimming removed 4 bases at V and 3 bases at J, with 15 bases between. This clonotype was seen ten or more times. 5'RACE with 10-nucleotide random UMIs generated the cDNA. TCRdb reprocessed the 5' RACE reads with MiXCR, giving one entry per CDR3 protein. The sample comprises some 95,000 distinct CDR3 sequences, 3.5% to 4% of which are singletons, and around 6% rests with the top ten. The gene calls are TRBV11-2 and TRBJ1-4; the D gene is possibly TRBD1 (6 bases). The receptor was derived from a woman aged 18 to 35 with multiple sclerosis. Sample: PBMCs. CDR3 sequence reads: CASSYGQGIANEKLFF. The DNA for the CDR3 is TGTGCCAGCAGCTATGGGCAGGGGATCGCTAATGAAAAACTGTTTTTT.